This T cell receptor (beta chain) was obtained from a study of T cell responses to AZD1222 COVID-19 vaccine. Study-level results: Just 6 or 7 AZD1222 recipients were seropositive at baseline. Spike regions recognized by vaccine-associated CD4 TCRs spanned the protein, led by 160-218 and 743-854. Possibly, clonal diversity was underestimated; donors were largely white British and included more females.

Sequencing used immunoSEQ multiplex PCR; TCRdb keeps in-frame clones, though not all of them. The table includes 130,000 or so clones, 85% to 95% detected once. This clone was detected once. Its specificity is unknown. The TCR was taken from an adult in good health. Sequenced material: peripheral blood, taken on day 0 of AZD1222 vaccination.

The CDR3 DNA reads TGCGCCAGCAGCTCGGGACAAGATCCTCTGGGCTACACCTTC. Protein: CASSSGQDPLGYTF. The chain links TRBV5-1 to TRBJ1-2; the D gene is possibly TRBD1 (6 bases). V was shortened by 3 bases and J by 8 bases, with 17 bases between the two germline ends. The CDR3 spans 14 residues. Germline-derived CDR1 and CDR2 are SGHRS and YFSETQ.